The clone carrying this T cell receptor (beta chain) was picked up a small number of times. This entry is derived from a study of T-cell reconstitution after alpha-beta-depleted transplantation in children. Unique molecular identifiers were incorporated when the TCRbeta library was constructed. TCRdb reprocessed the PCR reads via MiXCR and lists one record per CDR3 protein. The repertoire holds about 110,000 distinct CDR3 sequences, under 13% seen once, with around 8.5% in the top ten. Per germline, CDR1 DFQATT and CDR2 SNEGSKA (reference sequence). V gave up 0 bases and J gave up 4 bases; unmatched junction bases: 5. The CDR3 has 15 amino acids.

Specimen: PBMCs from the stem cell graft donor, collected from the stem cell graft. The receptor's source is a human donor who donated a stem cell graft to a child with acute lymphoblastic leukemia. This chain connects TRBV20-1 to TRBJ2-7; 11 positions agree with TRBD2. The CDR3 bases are TGCAGTGCTAGAGATCCGGGACTAGCGGAATACGAGCAGTACTTC. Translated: CSARDPGLAEYEQYF.